One sample yielded the 30 T cell receptor beta chains listed below, sequenced in a study of T-cell memory formation after mild COVID-19. TCRdb called the 5' RACE reads again in MiXCR, with one record for every CDR3 protein. The profile shows tens of thousands of distinct CDR3 sequences, around 16% of them singletons. The material sequenced was PBMCs or a T cell subset sorted from them (not recorded which). The receptors derive from an adult who had mild COVID-19 (a few samples of this study predate the infection). Cell type and time point are not known.

This clonotype came up a few times. The chain links TRBV11-2 to TRBJ2-3, with D perhaps matching TRBD2 (6 bases). The germline V gene encodes CDR1 SGHAT and CDR2 FQNNGV. The CDR3 length is 14 residues. The CDR3 region is CASRRGMHTDTQYF. Written as DNA, the CDR3 is TGTGCGTCACGGAGGGGTATGCACACAGATACGCAGTATTTT.

The CDR3 here is CASNPTGTNNQPQHF. CDR3 sequence (DNA): TGTGCCAGCAACCCGACCGGGACAAACAATCAGCCCCAGCATTTT. The V and J genes are TRBV6-5 and TRBJ1-5; D perhaps matches TRBD1 (6 bases). The germline V gene encodes CDR1 MNHEY and CDR2 SVGAGI. V lost 7 bases to trimming and J lost 3 bases, with 16 bases between them. The CDR3 is 15 amino acids.

This clonotype is medium-sized. This chain uses TRBV7-2 with TRBJ2-5; 9 nucleotides line up with TRBD1. CDR3 length: 16 amino acids. J lost 4 bases, V lost 7 bases, and 13 bases had no gene match. Germline CDR1 reads SGHTA; CDR2 reads FQGNSA. The CDR3 is CASTLVDRGSAETQYF. The CDR3 DNA reads TGTGCCAGCACCCTAGTGGACAGGGGAAGTGCAGAGACCCAGTACTTC.

This clonotype was recorded many times. The chain joins TRBV18 to TRBJ2-7; TRBD2 aligns across 13 bases. The V gene's germline CDR1 is KGHSH and CDR2 LQKENI. The CDR3 is made up of 20 amino acids. The junction had 15 bases not matched to a gene; V was cut back by 1 base and J by 3 bases. The chain's CDR3 is CASSPQRPGLAGKTLYEQYF. CDR3 nucleotides: TGTGCCAGCTCACCACAGAGACCGGGACTAGCGGGAAAGACGCTCTACGAGCAGTACTTC. Complete variable domain (other parts from reference TRBV18 and TRBJ2-7): NAGVMQNPRHLVRRRGQEARLRCSPMKGHSHVYWYRQLPEEGLKFMVYLQKENIIDESGMPKERFSAEFPKEGPSILRIQQVVRGDSAAYFCASSPQRPGLAGKTLYEQYFGPGTRLTVT.

The chain joins TRBV9 to TRBJ2-7; possible D gene TRBD2, 5 bases. Looked up from germline, CDR1 is SGDLS and CDR2 is YYNGEE. CDR3 length: 15 residues. Trimming cost V 0 bases and J 0 bases, with 10 bases left between them. The CDR3 protein is CASSVGGSLSYEQYF. The CDR3, as DNA: TGTGCCAGCAGCGTAGGCGGGTCCCTCTCCTACGAGCAGTACTTC. The full variable domain, in which reference TRBV9 and TRBJ2-7 provide the parts outside the CDR3, is DSGVTQTPKHLITATGQRVTLRCSPRSGDLSVYWYQQSLDQGLQFLIQYYNGEERAKGNILERFSAQQFPDLHSELNLSSLELGDSALYFCASSVGGSLSYEQYFGPGTRLTVT.

The gene calls are TRBV19 and TRBJ1-4; unclear D gene. The CDR3 covers 14 residues. The V end lost 5 bases, the J end lost 3 bases, and 10 bases lay between the germline ends. Germline CDR1 reads LNHDA; CDR2 reads SQIVND (reference sequence). The DNA for the CDR3 is TGTGCCAGTAGTCCGACCGCGGCTAATGAAAAACTGTTTTTT. Protein product: CASSPTAANEKLFF.

J is TRBJ2-7 and V is TRBV9, with 8 bases lining up with TRBD2. The CDR3 has 16 residues. Germline loops: CDR1 SGDLS, CDR2 YYNGEE. The trim removed 3 bases at V and 2 bases at J, leaving 10 bases unmatched. The CDR3 is CASSAAAGGLTYEQYF. The CDR3 DNA reads as TGTGCCAGCAGCGCAGCGGCGGGAGGTTTGACCTACGAGCAGTACTTC.

This clonotype came up a few times. The chain carries TRBV9 and TRBJ1-6; perhaps TRBD1 as D (5 bases). CDR3 size: 13 residues. In germline, CDR1 is SGDLS, CDR2 YYNGEE. V dropped 0 bases and J dropped 7 bases, with 5 bases sitting between them. The CDR3 loop reads CASSVEGNSPLHF. The CDR3 coding sequence is TGTGCCAGCAGCGTAGAGGGGAATTCACCCCTCCACTTT.

This clonotype occurred many times. This chain connects TRBV12-3 or TRBV12-4 to TRBJ2-2, with TRBD2 matching 8 bases. The CDR3 extends over 14 amino acids. Unmatched junction bases numbered 7, after V lost 7 bases and J lost 6 bases. The CDR3 sequence: CASTEGLAAGELFF. CDR3 coding DNA: TGTGCCAGCACTGAAGGACTAGCTGCCGGGGAGCTGTTTTTT.

This clonotype was seen at least ten times. The CDR3 DNA reads as TGTGCCAGCAGTAAGAACGTCGGGGTCACCAATCAGCCCCAGCATTTT. It specifies CASSKNVGVTNQPQHF. V usage is TRBV2 and J usage is TRBJ1-5; D not resolved. CDR1 is SNHLY, CDR2 FYNNEI, per germline. The length of the CDR3 is 16 residues. V dropped 5 bases and J dropped 3 bases, with 17 bases sitting between them. Full variable domain (rest looked up from reference TRBV2 and TRBJ1-5): EPEVTQTPSHQVTQMGQEVILRCVPISNHLYFYWYRQILGQKVEFLVSFYNNEISEKSEIFDDQFSVERPDGSNFTLKIRSTKLEDSAMYFCASSKNVGVTNQPQHFGDGTRLSIL.

This clonotype was seen many times. The rearrangement joins TRBV5-5 to TRBJ2-1; D gene uncertain. This CDR3 comprises 15 residues. Germline V lookup: CDR1 SGHKS, CDR2 YYEKEE (reference sequence). V dropped 0 bases and J dropped 4 bases, with 11 bases sitting between them. Here the CDR3 DNA reads TGTGCCAGCAGCTTGGAAGGGCGTGCATACAATGAGCAGTTCTTC. It is translated as CASSLEGRAYNEQFF.

The genes are TRBV5-5 and TRBJ1-1; a possible D gene is TRBD1 (5 bases). The CDR3 is made up of 14 amino acids. Per the germline V gene, CDR1 is SGHKS and CDR2 is YYEKEE (reference sequence). V was trimmed by 4 bases and J by 10 bases, leaving 20 bases between them. This chain's CDR3 is CASSSNAGTPGAFF. The CDR3 region has the DNA TGTGCCAGCAGCAGCAACGCAGGGACTCCCGGAGCTTTCTTT.

This clonotype showed up many times. This chain joins TRBV7-9 and TRBJ2-7, with 10 bases that match TRBD1. This CDR3 contains 15 residues. CDR1 SEHNR and CDR2 FQNEAQ come from the germline V gene (reference sequence). The junction had 6 bases not matched to a gene; V was cut back by 3 bases and J by 4 bases. The CDR3 DNA follows: TGTGCCAGCAGCTTTGGGGACAGGGGATCGTACGAGCAGTACTTC. Residues: CASSFGDRGSYEQYF.

This clonotype was recorded at least ten times. The chain recombines TRBV18 with TRBJ2-7, with D unclear. The CDR3 runs to 13 residues. V lost 6 bases, J lost 9 bases, and 18 bases lay in between. Germline V gene data show CDR1 as KGHSH and CDR2 as LQKENI. The CDR3 coding sequence is TGTGCCAGCTCGCAAAGACTCGCTGCTAGGCAGTACTTC. This translates into CASSQRLAARQYF.

This clonotype was observed many times. The chain uses TRBV7-2 and TRBJ2-7; 8 bases are shared with TRBD2. Per germline, CDR1 SGHTA and CDR2 FQGNSA. This CDR3 region has 16 residues. Losses at the gene ends were 0 bases for V and 6 bases for J; bases not matched to a gene: 10. The CDR3 DNA follows: TGTGCCAGCAGCTTAGCGCTAACAGCGGGAGCGGTCGAGCAGTACTTC. It encodes CASSLALTAGAVEQYF.

This clonotype was seen ten or more times. The J gene is TRBJ2-3, the V gene TRBV5-4; 7 positions agree with TRBD2. The CDR3 is made up of 16 amino acids. V shed 0 bases, J shed 2 bases, and the junction held 6 bases outside the gene matches. The V gene's germline CDR1 is SGHNT and CDR2 YYREEE (reference sequence). The CDR3 coding sequence is TGTGCCAGCAGCTTGGAAGTAGCGGGCTTCACAGATACGCAGTATTTT. Its translation is CASSLEVAGFTDTQYF.

The sample holds many counts of this clonotype. Here the CDR3 reads CASSLRTRSYEQYF. For the CDR3, the DNA is TGCGCCAGCAGCTTGAGGACCCGGAGCTACGAGCAGTACTTC. This chain links TRBV5-1 with TRBJ2-7; D not resolved. The CDR3 is made up of 14 amino acids. Germline lookup yields CDR1 SGHRS and CDR2 YFSETQ. Trimming removed 1 base at V and 3 bases at J, with 11 bases between.

This clonotype appeared many times. J is TRBJ1-6 and V is TRBV10-3; D gene uncertain. The germline V gene has CDR1 ENHRY and CDR2 SYGVKD. The CDR3 has 14 amino acids. Trimming pared 10 bases from V and 7 bases from J, leaving 17 bases between. CDR3 sequence reads: CATRDGLKNSPLHF. Written as DNA, the CDR3 is TGTGCCACCAGAGATGGGCTCAAAAATTCACCCCTCCACTTT.

This clonotype was recorded many times. This chain connects TRBV6-5 to TRBJ1-2; D is undetermined. Germline loops: CDR1 MNHEY, CDR2 SVGAGI. The length of the CDR3 is 16 residues. Deletions cut 2 bases from V and 4 bases from J, with 17 bases between. CDR3 residues: CASSYTTQSWVYGYTF. The DNA of the CDR3 is TGTGCCAGCAGTTACACAACCCAATCTTGGGTCTATGGCTACACCTTC.

The gene calls are TRBV5-1 and TRBJ2-1; 9 nucleotides line up with TRBD1. This CDR3 is built from 14 residues. V trimming: 0 bases; J trimming: 7 bases; junction bases outside the gene matches: 2. Germline loops: CDR1 SGHRS, CDR2 YFSETQ. CDR3 sequence reads: CASSLGDRENEQFF. CDR3 coding DNA: TGCGCCAGCAGCTTGGGGGACAGGGAAAATGAGCAGTTCTTC.

The J gene is TRBJ1-2, the V gene TRBV7-9; D remains unclear. CDR1 and CDR2 from the germline V gene are SEHNR and FQNEAQ (reference sequence). The CDR3 sequence is 15 residues long. Trimming took off 3 bases at V and 5 bases at J, with 16 bases between the two ends. The CDR3 region is CASSLVAVGGYGYTF. The CDR3 DNA follows: TGTGCCAGCAGCTTGGTTGCGGTAGGTGGTTATGGCTACACCTTC.

This clonotype has at least ten counts. The CDR3 bases are TGCAGCGTTGAAGACCCATCGGCTAGCGGTAGCACAGATACGCAGTATTTT. It is translated as CSVEDPSASGSTDTQYF. The V and J genes are TRBV29-1 and TRBJ2-3, with 7 bases that match TRBD2. The CDR3 spans 17 residues. J was trimmed by 0 bases and V by 0 bases; bases with no gene match: 9. Germline CDR1 SQVTM, CDR2 ANQGSEA.

The chain is built from TRBV15 and TRBJ2-3; the match to TRBD1 covers 8 bases. Unmatched junction bases numbered 3, after V lost 1 base and J lost 3 bases. This CDR3 comprises 15 residues. CDR1 and CDR2 (germline): LNHNV, YYDKDF (reference sequence). This CDR3 reads CATSRVGQVTDTQYF. The CDR3 DNA sequence: TGTGCCACCAGCAGAGTGGGACAGGTTACAGATACGCAGTATTTT. The full variable domain, its missing parts supplied by reference TRBV15 and TRBJ2-3, is DAMVIQNPRYQVTQFGKPVTLSCSQTLNHNVMYWYQQKSSQAPKLLFHYYDKDFNNEADTPDNFQSRRPNTSFCFLDIRSPGLGDTAMYLCATSRVGQVTDTQYFGPGTRLTVL.

This clonotype was seen only a few times. The rearrangement links TRBV3-1 to TRBJ2-7; D possibly corresponds to TRBD2 (6 bases). The V end was cut by 4 bases, the J end by 10 bases, with 14 bases between. Germline V CDR1 and CDR2: LGHDT, YNNKEL (reference sequence). The CDR3 is 12 residues long. CDR3 DNA: TGTGCCAGCAGCCCAGGTACGGGAGCTCAGTACTTC. Translating it yields CASSPGTGAQYF.

The chain joins TRBV7-9 to TRBJ1-5; 7 bases fit TRBD1. The junction had 10 bases not matched to a gene; V was cut back by 5 bases and J by 9 bases. The CDR3 contains 14 residues. CDR1 and CDR2 (germline): SEHNR, FQNEAQ (reference sequence). CDR3 nucleotide sequence: TGTGCCAGCAGCCCAGGGACAGTATCACGGCCCCAGCATTTT. Translation gives CASSPGTVSRPQHF.

This clonotype was counted many times. V is TRBV5-1 and J is TRBJ1-2; D remains unclear. The V gene's germline CDR1 is SGHRS and CDR2 YFSETQ. V was pared by 0 bases and J by 4 bases, with 13 bases between. CDR3 length: 15 residues. CDR3 loop: CASSLEGSDPYGYTF. The CDR3 nucleotides read TGCGCCAGCAGCTTGGAAGGGTCAGACCCCTATGGCTACACCTTC.

This clonotype has at least ten counts. The genes are TRBV12-3 or TRBV12-4 and TRBJ2-2; 8 bases map to TRBD2. The CDR3 covers 15 residues. V was pared by 6 bases and J by 2 bases, with 5 bases of the junction left unmatched. The CDR3 sequence is CASSLTSGNTGELFF. The CDR3 DNA reads TGTGCCAGCAGCCTCACTAGCGGAAACACCGGGGAGCTGTTTTTT.

In regard to this clonotype: At one end the junction does not follow the germline gene, possibly because of a read error. This chain connects TRBV12-3 or TRBV12-4 to TRBJ2-5, with 11 bases lining up with TRBD2. The CDR3 has 19 residues. CDR3 protein: CSSTLAGLAASGRKETQYF. The CDR3 DNA reads as TGTTCCAGCACCCTAGCGGGGTTAGCTGCTAGCGGGAGGAAAGAGACCCAGTACTTC.

This clonotype has ten or more counts. The gene calls are TRBV12-3 or TRBV12-4 and TRBJ2-7; 13 nucleotides align to TRBD2. V was clipped by 6 bases and J by 3 bases; unmatched bases: 2. This CDR3 comprises 14 residues. The CDR3 nucleotides read TGTGCCAGCAGACTAGCGGGGGGGAACTACGAGCAGTACTTC. Encoded protein: CASRLAGGNYEQYF.

This clonotype was seen ten or more times. The rearrangement joins TRBV7-8 to TRBJ1-6, with D possibly being TRBD1 (6 bases). The V end was cut by 5 bases, the J end by 8 bases, with 13 bases between. The CDR3 has 14 amino acids. Germline V CDR1 and CDR2: SGHVS, FQNEAQ. CDR3 in amino acids: CASSPRGGDSPLHF. The CDR3 DNA is TGTGCCAGCAGCCCCAGGGGTGGGGATTCACCCCTCCACTTT.